These 29 T cell receptor beta chains were all obtained from the same sample, sequenced in a study of T cell repertoires in cytomegalovirus infection. Their antigens are not known. TCRdb independently ran MiXCR on the reads; one entry per CDR3 protein. The table has tens of thousands of distinct CDR3 sequences, 20% to 25% seen once. Sequencing was done on a sample of PBMCs, sequenced either directly or after in vitro stimulation (not recorded which). The source is a human donor in good health (CMV status not recorded). Some clones in this sample may be carry-over from other donors' samples.

This clonotype occurred a few times. The chain combines TRBV10-3 with TRBJ2-1, with 8 bases that match TRBD2. Germline loops: CDR1 ENHRY, CDR2 SYGVKD. This CDR3 has 14 amino acids. V lost 10 bases to trimming and J lost 0 bases; unmatched junction nucleotides: 5. CDR3 sequence (DNA): TGTGCCACCGAGCGGGGGAGCTCCTACAATGAGCAGTTCTTC. The encoded protein is CATERGSSYNEQFF.

This clonotype was observed at least ten times. The chain combines TRBV4-3 with TRBJ1-2; maybe TRBD1 (5 bases). The CDR3 extends over 16 amino acids. Germline V CDR1 and CDR2: LGHNA, YSLEER. V lost 0 bases to trimming and J lost 8 bases, with 19 bases between them. The CDR3 loop reads CASSQDDRGVSGGYTF. Written as DNA, the CDR3 is TGCGCCAGCAGCCAAGATGATAGGGGAGTCTCTGGGGGCTACACCTTC.

The chain is built from TRBV20-1 and TRBJ1-5; no clear D gene. Deletions cut 4 bases from V and 3 bases from J, with 13 bases between. This CDR3 comprises 14 residues. Germline CDR1 DFQATT, CDR2 SNEGSKA (reference sequence). CDR3 nucleotide sequence: TGCAGTGCTAATCCCAGGAACAACAATCAGCCCCAGCATTTT. Amino acids: CSANPRNNNQPQHF.

This rearrangement joins TRBV12-3 or TRBV12-4 to TRBJ2-1; D unclear. Trimming shortened V by 1 base and J by 5 bases, and 9 bases separated the two germline ends. CDR3 length: 14 amino acids. CDR3 in DNA: TGTGCCAGCAGTTTAGTTACCGAGCACAATGAGCAGTTCTTC. Encoded protein: CASSLVTEHNEQFF.

This clonotype occurred a few times. The chain has TRBV7-9 and TRBJ1-1; D remains unclear. V was cut by 4 bases and J by 6 bases, with 9 bases left in between. Germline CDR1 and CDR2: SEHNR and FQNEAQ (reference sequence). This CDR3 contains 12 residues. The DNA of the CDR3 is TGTGCCAGCAGCTCACCGCGACCTGAAGCTTTCTTT. This codes for CASSSPRPEAFF.

The table lists this clonotype with many counts. This chain links TRBV12-3 or TRBV12-4 with TRBJ2-2, with TRBD2 matching over 8 bases. The J segment lost 8 bases and the V segment lost 6 bases, leaving 5 bases of the junction unmatched. The CDR3 is made up of 13 amino acids. Written as DNA, the CDR3 is TGTGCCAGCAGCGGGAGGGCCGCAGGGGAGCTGTTTTTT. Its translation: CASSGRAAGELFF.

This clonotype was picked up a small number of times. CDR3 nucleotide sequence: TGTGCCAGCAGCTTAAGACCCGGGGGCACAGATACGCAGTATTTT. Amino acids: CASSLRPGGTDTQYF. V and J are TRBV7-4 and TRBJ2-3, with D possibly TRBD2 on 5 matching bases. The germline CDR1 and CDR2 sequences are SGHVT and SQSDAQ. The CDR3 has 15 residues. The germline V and J ends were trimmed by 2 bases and 1 base, with 10 bases remaining between them.

This clonotype occurred many times. The chain couples TRBV7-2 to TRBJ2-5; D is ambiguous. This CDR3 is 12 amino acids long. The germline gives CDR1 SGHTA, CDR2 FQGNSA. V lost 3 bases, J lost 7 bases, and 9 bases lay in between. The CDR3 loop is CASSFSMRTQYF. CDR3 nucleotides: TGTGCCAGCAGCTTCTCTATGAGGACCCAGTACTTC. Based on the CDR3 plus reference TRBV7-2 and TRBJ2-5, the full variable domain is GAGVSQSPSNKVTEKGKDVELRCDPISGHTALYWYRQSLGQGLEFLIYFQGNSAPDKSGLPSDRFSAERTGGSVSTLTIQRTQQEDSAVYLCASSFSMRTQYFGPGTRLLVL.

At least ten counts were recorded for this clonotype. V is TRBV12-3 or TRBV12-4 and J is TRBJ2-1; D is uncertain. This CDR3 has 14 residues. Trimming left V 4 bases short and J 4 bases short, with 11 bases between. CDR3 nucleotide sequence: TGTGCCAGCAGTTCCGTTGACCCGTACAATGAGCAGTTCTTC. Its protein product is CASSSVDPYNEQFF.

This clonotype was counted only a few times. This sequence joins TRBV6-6 and TRBJ1-3; TRBD1 is a possible D gene (6 bases). This CDR3 is built from 15 residues. The V end lost 0 bases, the J end lost 4 bases, and 10 bases lay between the germline ends. The germline V gene encodes CDR1 MNHNY and CDR2 SVGAGI (reference sequence). The CDR3, as DNA: TGTGCCAGCAGTTACTCGACAGGCCGAGGAAACACCATATATTTT. This sequence encodes CASSYSTGRGNTIYF.

The V gene is TRBV6-2 or TRBV6-3, the J gene TRBJ2-7; TRBD1 agrees at 9 bases. Germline CDR1 and CDR2: MNHEY and SVGEGT. The V segment lost 8 bases and the J segment 5 bases; nucleotides outside the gene matches: 7. This CDR3 has 13 amino acids. CDR3 DNA: TGTGCCAGCGATGGGACAGGGTATCACGAGCAGTACTTC. Encoded protein: CASDGTGYHEQYF.

This clonotype was picked up a small number of times. The chain uses TRBV7-2 and TRBJ2-1; no definite D call. Germline V gene lookup returns CDR1 SGHTA and CDR2 FQGNSA. CDR3 length: 13 amino acids. The germline V and J ends were trimmed by 3 bases and 0 bases, with 3 bases remaining between them. CDR3 in DNA: TGTGCCAGCAGCTTCAGCTCCTACAATGAGCAGTTCTTC. Its translation: CASSFSSYNEQFF. Combining the CDR3 with reference TRBV7-2 and TRBJ2-1 gives the whole variable domain GAGVSQSPSNKVTEKGKDVELRCDPISGHTALYWYRQSLGQGLEFLIYFQGNSAPDKSGLPSDRFSAERTGGSVSTLTIQRTQQEDSAVYLCASSFSSYNEQFFGPGTRLTVL.

This clonotype was recorded once. CDR3 sequence: CASRDLGRDYGYTF. CDR3 in DNA: TGTGCCAGCCGTGACCTAGGGCGCGACTATGGCTACACCTTC. The chain uses TRBV28 and TRBJ1-2; D ambiguous. The CDR3 spans 14 residues. Trimming stripped 8 bases from V and 3 bases from J, with 16 bases between. Germline V gene sequence: CDR1 MDHEN, CDR2 SYDVKM.

In its sample, this clonotype was seen a few times. The rearrangement links TRBV19 to TRBJ1-5; D is possibly TRBD1 (6 bases). The CDR3 runs 15 residues. The V end lost 5 bases, the J end lost 2 bases, and 13 bases lay between the germline ends. Germline lookup yields CDR1 LNHDA and CDR2 SQIVND (reference sequence). CDR3 protein: CASSPLPGGNQPQHF. The CDR3 DNA sequence: TGTGCCAGTAGTCCCCTCCCAGGGGGCAATCAGCCCCAGCATTTT.

This clonotype has more than one count but fewer than ten. V and J are TRBV11-1 and TRBJ2-7; TRBD1 matches at 9 bases. CDR3 length equals 16 residues. Looked up from germline, CDR1 is SGHAT and CDR2 is FQDESV (reference sequence). V shed 2 bases and J 6 bases; nucleotides not matched to a gene: 11. As DNA, the CDR3 is TGTGCCAGCAGCTTAACCCCGACAGGGGGACTACTCGAGCAGTACTTC. It specifies CASSLTPTGGLLEQYF. Full variable domain (outside the CDR3, taken from reference TRBV11-1 and TRBJ2-7): EAEVAQSPRYKITEKSQAVAFWCDPISGHATLYWYRQILGQGPELLVQFQDESVVDDSQLPKDRFSAERLKGVDSTLKIQPAELGDSAMYLCASSLTPTGGLLEQYFGPGTRLTVT.

The chain's CDR3 is CASSEDRANTEAFF. CDR3 nucleotides: TGTGCCAGCAGTGAAGACAGGGCGAACACTGAAGCTTTCTTT. The chain is built from TRBV6-1 and TRBJ1-1; maybe TRBD1 (6 bases). Trimming shortened V by 1 base and J by 1 base, and 7 bases separated the two germline ends. The germline V gene has CDR1 MNHNS and CDR2 SASEGT. The CDR3 is 14 residues long.

This sequence joins TRBV28 and TRBJ2-5; D might be TRBD1 or TRBD2, each matching 5 bases. The V gene lost 2 bases and the J gene lost 2 bases, with 12 bases spanning the gap. Per germline, CDR1 MDHEN and CDR2 SYDVKM. The CDR3 contains 15 residues. In DNA form, the CDR3 reads TGTGCCAGCAGTTTAAGGGACCCCTCACAAGAGACCCAGTACTTC. Translated, it gives CASSLRDPSQETQYF.

This clonotype was counted only a few times. The J gene is TRBJ2-7, the V gene TRBV6-6; 11 nucleotides match TRBD2. The CDR3 consists of 13 residues. The V gene's germline CDR1 is MNHNY and CDR2 SVGAGI (reference sequence). Trimming cost V 6 bases and J 6 bases; bases outside gene matches: 4. CDR3 protein: CASRPSGRIEQYF. Written as DNA, the CDR3 is TGTGCCAGCAGACCTAGCGGGAGGATCGAGCAGTACTTC.

This chain joins TRBV28 and TRBJ2-2, with D possibly matching TRBD1 (5 bases). This CDR3 has 15 residues. Germline V gene sequence: CDR1 MDHEN, CDR2 SYDVKM. Deletions cut 2 bases from V and 5 bases from J, with 12 bases between. Written as DNA, the CDR3 is TGTGCCAGCAGTTTACAGGGCAGGGTGACCGGGGAGCTGTTTTTT. It yields the protein CASSLQGRVTGELFF.

This clonotype was counted only a few times. The CDR3 nucleotides are TGTGCCAGCAGCCTAAGGGGACTGGATAGCAATCAGCCCCAGCATTTT. Protein sequence: CASSLRGLDSNQPQHF. This sequence joins TRBV7-8 and TRBJ1-5; weak D call: TRBD1 (5 bases). Germline loops: CDR1 SGHVS, CDR2 FQNEAQ. The ends were cut back, 5 bases at V and 0 bases at J, with 14 bases in the middle. The CDR3 runs 16 residues.

This clonotype was recorded at least ten times. The chain has TRBV6-8 and TRBJ2-7, with 9 bases matching TRBD1. V lost 2 bases and J lost 2; bases outside the gene matches: 4. Germline CDR1 is MNHGY and CDR2 is SAAAGT. This CDR3 spans 15 amino acids. CDR3 sequence reads: CASSYDRGSPYEQYV. DNA of the CDR3: TGTGCCAGCAGTTACGACAGGGGGTCCCCCTACGAGCAGTACGTC.

This clonotype has only a few counts. This rearrangement joins TRBV28 to TRBJ1-5; no definite D call. This CDR3 has 12 residues. The germline CDR1 and CDR2 sequences are MDHEN and SYDVKM. Trimming removed 5 bases from V and 2 bases from J, with 4 bases in between. The CDR3, as DNA: TGTGCCAGCAGTGCAGGCAATCAGCCCCAGCATTTT. Translating it yields CASSAGNQPQHF. The whole variable domain, remainder taken from reference TRBV28 and TRBJ1-5, is DVKVTQSSRYLVKRTGEKVFLECVQDMDHENMFWYRQDPGLGLRLIYFSYDVKMKEKGDIPEGYSVSREKKERFSLILESASTNQTSMYLCASSAGNQPQHFGDGTRLSIL.

V and J are TRBV7-8 and TRBJ2-1, with 9 bases fitting TRBD2. V lost 3 bases to trimming and J lost 6 bases; unmatched junction nucleotides: 3. This CDR3 has 14 residues. Germline V gene lookup returns CDR1 SGHVS and CDR2 FQNEAQ. The CDR3 region is CASSLGLAGNEQFF. In nucleotides, the CDR3 is TGTGCCAGCAGCTTGGGACTAGCTGGCAATGAGCAGTTCTTC.

The chain couples TRBV5-4 to TRBJ2-2; D ambiguous. Germline V gene lookup returns CDR1 SGHNT and CDR2 YYREEE (reference sequence). V shed 7 bases and J shed 8 bases, with 18 bases lying between them. This CDR3 has 14 residues. The CDR3 DNA reads TGTGCCAGCTTCCAGCAGGAGTCGGCGGGGGAGCTGTTTTTT. This codes for CASFQQESAGELFF.

This clonotype was counted only a few times. This chain uses TRBV6-1 with TRBJ1-5; 7 positions agree with TRBD1. Trimming took 3 bases from V and 5 from J; bases not matched to a gene: 10. Germline V lookup: CDR1 MNHNS, CDR2 SASEGT. This CDR3 has 16 amino acids. CDR3 sequence reads: CASSEVPGGDDQPQHF. In nucleotides, the CDR3 is TGTGCCAGCAGTGAGGTCCCAGGGGGTGACGATCAGCCCCAGCATTTT.

The chain recombines TRBV20-1 with TRBJ1-1; D is ambiguous. Trimming pared 6 bases from V and 1 base from J, leaving 12 bases between. Germline-derived CDR1 and CDR2 are DFQATT and SNEGSKA (reference sequence). The CDR3 has 13 residues. CDR3 sequence: CSAKHPENTEAFF. The CDR3 DNA sequence: TGCAGTGCCAAACACCCAGAGAACACTGAAGCTTTCTTT.

This clonotype was detected only a few times. The V gene is TRBV20-1, the J gene TRBJ2-5; 12 bases are shared with TRBD2. V gave up 6 bases and J gave up 4 bases; unmatched junction bases: 6. Germline values: CDR1 DFQATT, CDR2 SNEGSKA (reference sequence). The CDR3 has 14 amino acids. CDR3 in amino acids: CSATWTSGTETQYF. CDR3 DNA: TGCAGTGCAACTTGGACTAGCGGGACAGAGACCCAGTACTTC.

The sample holds a few counts of this clonotype. The chain is built from TRBV20-1 and TRBJ1-5; no clear D gene. V dropped 3 bases and J dropped 0 bases, with 9 bases sitting between them. From germline, CDR1 is DFQATT and CDR2 SNEGSKA (reference sequence). The CDR3 is 14 residues long. The CDR3 sequence is CSARMRNSNQPQHF. In DNA form, the CDR3 reads TGCAGTGCTAGGATGAGGAATAGCAATCAGCCCCAGCATTTT.

There are many counts of this clonotype. The chain carries TRBV7-2 and TRBJ2-3; 7 positions match TRBD2. The CDR3 extends over 16 amino acids. V shed 1 base, J shed 3 bases, and the junction held 7 bases outside the gene matches. The germline CDR1 and CDR2 sequences are SGHTA and FQGNSA. Written as DNA, the CDR3 is TGTGCCAGCAGCTTAGTTTCAGGGAGGGCTACAGATACGCAGTATTTT. It yields the protein CASSLVSGRATDTQYF.